Sequencing of this T cell receptor (beta chain) was carried out in a study of identical twins. Study-level points and caveats: The authors drew conclusions from cross-sectional statistical analysis rather than following the same donors. Potential partial confounding of zero-insertion analyses by invariant MAIT and iNKT cells was noted.

TCRdb analysed the 5' RACE reads with MiXCR anew, one entry per CDR3 protein. The top ten clones hold roughly 1.5% of a sample with about 810,000 distinct CDR3 sequences, more than 9% of them seen once. As concerns this clonotype: Its matching antigen is unknown.

A further study also used this sample, focusing on yellow fever vaccine responses in identical twins. That report adds: Twins reportedly showed a vaccine T cell response that seemed partly convergent and partly personalized.

The sample consisted of PBMCs. The source is a woman younger than 30 in good health.

CDR3 nucleotides: TGTGCCAGCAGTCGATCCGGGACAGGGGTTCCAGATACGCAGTATTTT. Amino acids: CASSRSGTGVPDTQYF. This chain links TRBV12-3 or TRBV12-4 with TRBJ2-3, with 10 positions matching TRBD1. This CDR3 has 16 residues. V lost 5 bases, J lost 4 bases, and 9 bases stayed unmatched.